This T cell receptor beta chain was retrieved from a study of identical twins' blood T cells. For this clonotype: What it binds is unknown.

The CDR3 contains 14 residues. The germline V gene has CDR1 SGHAT and CDR2 FQNNGV. V was clipped by 2 bases and J by 8 bases, with 15 bases between them. General study points: Abundant TCRbeta CDR3s overlapped more between twins than with unrelated donors.

Six healthy women, forming three identical twin pairs, donated samples. All three twin pairs grew up together with likely shared infections and vaccines. TCRdb reprocessed the 5' RACE reads with MiXCR, giving one entry per CDR3 protein. The sample shows a few hundred thousand distinct CDR3 sequences, roughly 27% of them seen only once. The sequence was obtained from a woman aged 18 to 49 in good health. Sequencing was carried out using PBMCs. The chain recombines TRBV11-2 with TRBJ1-2; D may be TRBD1 (5 bases). CDR3 bases: TGTGCCAGCAGCTTAACCTCGTCAGGGTTGGGCTACACCTTC. It codes for CASSLTSSGLGYTF.